Shown below are 17 T cell receptor beta chains from a single sample sequenced in a study of cytomegalovirus exposure and HLA in healthy donors. In the PCR, 60 Vbeta and 13 Jbeta primers were used. Clones were sequenced by immunoSEQ multiplex PCR, and TCRdb holds only the in-frame ones, with some missing. The top ten hold about 1.5% of the sample, which has about 190,000 clones, 60% to 85% seen once. The sequencing input was PBMCs. All receptors come from a woman under 30 in good health and CMV-seronegative.

V and J are TRBV29-1 and TRBJ2-5; D remains ambiguous. The length of the CDR3 is 13 residues. Germline loops: CDR1 SQVTM, CDR2 ANQGSEA. The V gene lost 4 bases and the J gene lost 1 base, with 10 bases spanning the gap. CDR3 bases: TGCAGCGTTGCATGGGCCCTCCAAGAGACCCAGTACTTC. Amino acids: CSVAWALQETQYF.

This clone has only one observation. V usage is TRBV6-6 and J usage is TRBJ1-1; the D is unclear. Trimming removed 4 bases at V and 1 base at J, with 10 bases between. Germline CDR1 is MNHNY and CDR2 is SVGAGI (reference sequence). The CDR3 has 14 residues. The CDR3, as DNA: TGTGCCAGCAGTTCCTGGACTGCGAACACTGAAGCTTTCTTT. Its protein product is CASSSWTANTEAFF.

A remark on this clone: Different DNA sequences within this sample yield the same CDR3. V usage is TRBV19 and J usage is TRBJ1-2; weak D call: TRBD1 (5 bases). Germline V lookup: CDR1 LNHDA, CDR2 SQIVND (reference sequence). The germline V and J ends were trimmed by 3 bases and 2 bases, with 7 bases remaining between them. CDR3 length equals 13 residues. CDR3 residues: CASSIQGNYGYTF. The CDR3 DNA sequence: TGTGCCAGTAGTATTCAGGGAAACTATGGCTACACCTTC.

This sequence joins TRBV2 and TRBJ1-5; D remains ambiguous. Per germline, CDR1 SNHLY and CDR2 FYNNEI. The CDR3 loop spans 10 amino acids. V lost 10 bases and J 8 bases, leaving 9 bases between the germline ends. The CDR3: CANSQEPQHF. As DNA, the CDR3 is TGTGCCAACTCCCAGGAGCCCCAGCATTTT.

The chain employs TRBV15 and TRBJ2-7; 7 bases map to TRBD2. The J segment lost 4 bases and the V segment lost 3 bases, leaving 0 bases of the junction unmatched. The CDR3 is made up of 12 amino acids. Germline-derived CDR1 and CDR2 are LNHNV and YYDKDF (reference sequence). This CDR3 reads CATSSGGYEQYF. Written as DNA, the CDR3 is TGTGCCACCAGCAGCGGGGGGTACGAGCAGTACTTC.

This chain joins TRBV5-1 and TRBJ2-1; D may be TRBD2 (6 bases). Germline CDR1 and CDR2: SGHRS and YFSETQ. Between the trimmed V and J ends, which lost 4 bases and 3 bases, there was a span of 17 bases. The CDR3 loop spans 16 amino acids. The DNA for the CDR3 is TGCGCCAGCAGCACACAATTACCGGGAGACTACAATGAGCAGTTCTTC. Residues: CASSTQLPGDYNEQFF.

J is TRBJ1-1 and V is TRBV27; 9 positions agree with TRBD1. Looked up from germline, CDR1 is MNHEY and CDR2 is SMNVEV (reference sequence). This CDR3 comprises 19 residues. V dropped 8 bases and J dropped 1; count of bases not matched to a gene: 20. The CDR3 DNA follows: TGTGCCAGCCGAAGAATCCAGGGACAGGGTATCCTCGGGAACACTGAAGCTTTCTTT. It encodes CASRRIQGQGILGNTEAFF.

J is TRBJ2-1 and V is TRBV7-6, with 7 bases fitting TRBD1. CDR1 is SGHVS, CDR2 FNYEAQ, per germline. This CDR3 comprises 15 residues. With 2 bases clipped from V and 7 bases from J, the junction kept 8 bases outside the gene matches. The chain's CDR3 is CASSLRDSLLNEQFF. CDR3 sequence (DNA): TGTGCCAGCAGCTTAAGGGACAGTTTATTAAATGAGCAGTTCTTC.

The V and J genes are TRBV5-1 and TRBJ1-5, with D maybe TRBD1 (6 bases). Germline CDR1 reads SGHRS; CDR2 reads YFSETQ. This CDR3 is 15 amino acids long. V was trimmed by 7 bases and J by 1 base, leaving 15 bases between them. CDR3 protein: CASSRGTDSNQPQHF. The DNA of the CDR3 is TGCGCCAGCTCGAGGGGGACCGACAGCAATCAGCCCCAGCATTTT.

This chain joins TRBV5-1 and TRBJ2-5; D may be TRBD2 (5 bases). Germline V CDR1 and CDR2: SGHRS, YFSETQ. Trimming cost V 4 bases and J 6 bases, with 16 bases left between them. The CDR3 runs to 14 residues. The CDR3 nucleotides are TGCGCCAGCAGCGCCGCGGGTCTTGGGCAGACCCAGTACTTC. Amino acids: CASSAAGLGQTQYF.

The V call is TRBV5-1, the J call TRBJ1-1, with a weak D call TRBD1 (5 bases). Trimming left V 3 bases short and J 0 bases short, with 12 bases between. The germline V gene encodes CDR1 SGHRS and CDR2 YFSETQ. There are 15 residues in the CDR3. CDR3 sequence: CASSSGDSMNTEAFF. CDR3 nucleotide sequence: TGCGCCAGCAGCTCGGGTGACAGTATGAACACTGAAGCTTTCTTT. The full variable domain, its missing parts supplied by reference TRBV5-1 and TRBJ1-1, is KAGVTQTPRYLIKTRGQQVTLSCSPISGHRSVSWYQQTPGQGLQFLFEYFSETQRNKGNFPGRFSGRQFSNSRSEMNVSTLELGDSALYLCASSSGDSMNTEAFFGQGTRLTVV.

This clone appeared once. The genes are TRBV19 and TRBJ1-5; possibly TRBD1 for D (6 bases). Trimming took 3 bases from V and 3 from J, leaving 12 bases between them. Germline assignment: CDR1 LNHDA and CDR2 SQIVND (reference sequence). This CDR3 region has 15 residues. The CDR3 sequence is CASSITGTNNQPQHF. CDR3 in DNA: TGTGCCAGTAGTATCACAGGGACTAACAATCAGCCCCAGCATTTT.

With respect to this clone: The junction shows a germline mismatch at one end, possibly a read error. V and J are TRBV7-7 and TRBJ2-2; unclear D gene. The CDR3 contains 13 residues. CDR1 is SSHAT, CDR2 FNYEAQ, per germline (reference sequence). The chain's CDR3 is CASSSLNTGELFF. The CDR3 coding sequence is TGTGCTAGCAGCTCACTGAACACCGGGGAGCTGTTTTTT. The full variable domain, with the rest looked up from reference TRBV7-7 and TRBJ2-2, is GAGVSQSPRYKVTKRGQDVTLRCDPISSHATLYWYQQALGQGPEFLTYFNYEAQPDKSGLPSDRFSAERPEGSISTLTIQRTEQRDSAMYRCASSSLNTGELFFGEGSRLTVL.

This clone was counted a single time. The chain links TRBV5-1 to TRBJ1-1, with 7 bases that match TRBD1. The length of the CDR3 is 16 residues. In germline, CDR1 is SGHRS, CDR2 YFSETQ. V lost 3 bases, J lost 0 bases, and 8 bases stayed unmatched. The CDR3 protein is CASSWGTAVMNTEAFF. CDR3 nucleotides: TGCGCCAGCAGCTGGGGGACAGCCGTAATGAACACTGAAGCTTTCTTT.

The V call is TRBV2, the J call TRBJ2-7, with TRBD2 identical over 8 bases. Trimming removed 2 bases from V and 4 bases from J; junction bases left unmatched: 16. CDR3 size: 18 residues. Germline loops: CDR1 SNHLY, CDR2 FYNNEI. CDR3: CASSEPPRLAPNDYEQYF. The DNA of the CDR3 is TGTGCCAGCAGTGAACCCCCCAGACTAGCGCCCAATGATTACGAGCAGTACTTC.

V gene TRBV7-9 combines with J gene TRBJ1-1; maybe TRBD1 (5 bases). V lost 5 bases to trimming and J lost 0 bases, with 10 bases between them. In germline, CDR1 is SEHNR, CDR2 FQNEAQ (reference sequence). The CDR3 totals 14 residues. The CDR3 is CASSAQTVNTEAFF. In DNA, the CDR3 is TGTGCCAGCAGCGCCCAGACAGTGAACACTGAAGCTTTCTTT.

The gene calls are TRBV9 and TRBJ2-7; D may be TRBD2 (5 bases). Trimming stripped 4 bases from V and 0 bases from J, with 11 bases between. Germline assignment: CDR1 SGDLS and CDR2 YYNGEE. The CDR3 runs to 14 residues. The CDR3, as DNA: TGTGCCAGCAGCTCGAGGGATTTCTCCTACGAGCAGTACTTC. Translating it yields CASSSRDFSYEQYF.